This T cell receptor beta chain was sequenced during a study of OX40 agonist ivuxolimab in advanced cancers. Looking at the study overall: The costimulatory receptor OX40 (CD134) was targeted by ivuxolimab, a fully human IgG2 agonistic monoclonal antibody. The dose-escalation cohort was about 86% male with a mean age of roughly 60 years, ranging from roughly 20 to 80. Patients were allowed to have had prior anti-PD-1, anti-PD-L1 or anti-CTLA-4 therapy, and approximately 39% of the dose-escalation patients had been treated with checkpoint inhibitors. Intravenous ivuxolimab was administered to patients every 2 weeks at six dose levels: 0.01, 0.1, 0.3, 1.5, 3 and 10 mg/kg. Three dose-escalation patients achieved partial responses, one with hepatocellular carcinoma and two with cutaneous melanoma. Of the approximately 50 dose-escalation patients, hepatocellular carcinoma was present in roughly 19, melanoma in around 15, renal cell carcinoma in 9 and head and neck cancer in 9. The paper covers the monotherapy dose-escalation part of the phase I ivuxolimab trial, which included N of about 50 patients. Peripheral TCRbeta sequencing aimed to test whether ivuxolimab altered TCR sequence diversity and caused clonal T-cell expansion.

To sequence the TCRbeta CDR3 region, genomic DNA was isolated from the sorted cells. TCRbeta CDR3 regions were sequenced using the immunoSEQ Assay. This immuneACCESS table, as held by TCRdb, lists in-frame sequences with V and J called but not all clones. Of the missing ones, under half trace to an unresolved V gene in checked studies; the others have no known cause. The table for this sample lists tens of thousands of clones; about 85% of them were counted only once. 3.5% to 4% of the sample is held by the ten biggest clonotypes. Patients with autoimmune disease history or receiving systemic immunosuppression were excluded from the trial. In every dose cohort, peripheral blood was drawn for TCR sequencing at baseline, cycle 4 day 1, and cycle 7 day 1. Samples came from an open-label, multicenter, first-in-human phase I dose-escalation trial of ivuxolimab. The trial enrolled adults with locally advanced or metastatic head and neck squamous cell, hepatocellular, melanoma or renal cell carcinoma. Before TCR sequencing, CD4+ and CD8+ T cells were separately sorted from peripheral blood.

This clone was observed a handful of times. No antigen is known for it. Base qualities are missing; no much larger clone stands one base away. Broader findings and caveats from the paper: Low levels of normalized T-cell clonal expansion were also shown by some nonresponding patients. Clonal expansion of both CD4+ and CD8+ blood T cells was observed from baseline to week 6 at doses 0.1 to 3.0 mg/kg. After ivuxolimab, CD8+ T cells had more expanded clones than CD4+ T cells on average. Antigen specificity was not determined for the clonally expanded peripheral T cells. In the 0.1-3.0 mg/kg groups, partial responders had among the lowest normalized peripheral clonal expansion, particularly in CD8+ T cells.

V and J lose 5 bases and 2 bases, and a span of 3 bases separates them. From a lookup of the germline V gene, CDR1 and CDR2 are SGHTA and FQGNSA. The cysteine opens and the phenylalanine closes a CDR3 of 12 amino acids. Only CDR3 DNA is held: 36 bases, read in frame from base 1. The chain is assembled from TRBV7-2 and TRBJ2-2; no confident D gene assignment can be made. Sequencing used CD4+ or CD8+ T cells sorted from blood, obtained in a trial of the OX40 agonist ivuxolimab. This TCR derives from an adult with an advanced solid tumor such as melanoma, head and neck, liver or kidney cancer. At the DNA level, the sequence is TGTGCCAGCAGCCTCAACACCGGGGAGCTGTTTTTT. Its protein reads: CASSLNTGELFF.